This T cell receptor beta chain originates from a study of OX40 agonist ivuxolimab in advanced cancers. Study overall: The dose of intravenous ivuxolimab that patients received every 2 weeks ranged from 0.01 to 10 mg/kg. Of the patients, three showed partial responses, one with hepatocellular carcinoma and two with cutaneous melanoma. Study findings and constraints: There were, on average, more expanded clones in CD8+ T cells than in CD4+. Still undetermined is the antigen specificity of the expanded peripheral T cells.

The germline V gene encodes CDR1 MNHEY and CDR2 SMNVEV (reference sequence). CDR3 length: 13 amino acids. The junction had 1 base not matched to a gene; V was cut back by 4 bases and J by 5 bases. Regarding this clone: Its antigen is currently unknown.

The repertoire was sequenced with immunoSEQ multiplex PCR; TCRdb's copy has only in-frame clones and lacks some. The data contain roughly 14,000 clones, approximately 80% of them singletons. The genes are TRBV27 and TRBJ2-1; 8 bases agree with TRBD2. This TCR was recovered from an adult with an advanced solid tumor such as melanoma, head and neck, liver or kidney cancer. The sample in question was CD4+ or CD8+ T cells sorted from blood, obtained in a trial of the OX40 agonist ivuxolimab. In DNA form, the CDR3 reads TGTGCCAGCAGTTCACTAGCGGACAATGAGCAGTTCTTC. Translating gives CASSSLADNEQFF.